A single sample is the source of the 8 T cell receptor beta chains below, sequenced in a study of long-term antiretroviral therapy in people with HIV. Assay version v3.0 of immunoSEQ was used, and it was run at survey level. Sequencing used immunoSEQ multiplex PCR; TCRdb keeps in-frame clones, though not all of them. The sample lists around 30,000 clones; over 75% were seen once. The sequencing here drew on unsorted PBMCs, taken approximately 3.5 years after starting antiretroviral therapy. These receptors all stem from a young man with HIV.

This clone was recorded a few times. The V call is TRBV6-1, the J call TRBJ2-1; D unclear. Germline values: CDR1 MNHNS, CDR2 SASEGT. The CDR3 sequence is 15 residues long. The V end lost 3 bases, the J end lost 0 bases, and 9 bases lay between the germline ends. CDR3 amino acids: CASSEGWSSYNEQFF. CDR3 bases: TGTGCCAGCAGTGAGGGTTGGAGCTCCTACAATGAGCAGTTCTTC.

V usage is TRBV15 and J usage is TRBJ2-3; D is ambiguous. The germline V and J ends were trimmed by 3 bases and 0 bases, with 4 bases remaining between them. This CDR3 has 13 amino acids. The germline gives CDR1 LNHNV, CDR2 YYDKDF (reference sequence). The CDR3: CATSSASTDTQYF. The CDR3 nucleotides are TGTGCCACCAGCAGTGCTAGCACAGATACGCAGTATTTT.

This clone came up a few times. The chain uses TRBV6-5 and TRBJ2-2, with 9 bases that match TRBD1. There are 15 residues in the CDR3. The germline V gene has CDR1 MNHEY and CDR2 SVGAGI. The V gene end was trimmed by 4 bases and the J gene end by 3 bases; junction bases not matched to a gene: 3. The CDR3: CASSSRTGDTGELFF. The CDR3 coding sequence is TGTGCCAGCAGTTCGCGGACAGGGGACACCGGGGAGCTGTTTTTT.

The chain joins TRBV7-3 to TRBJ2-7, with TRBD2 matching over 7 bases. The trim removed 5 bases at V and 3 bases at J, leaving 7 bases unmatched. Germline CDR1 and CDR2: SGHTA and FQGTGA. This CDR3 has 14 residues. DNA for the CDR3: TGTGCCAGCAGCCTCCAGGGAGGGGACTACGAGCAGTACTTC. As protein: CASSLQGGDYEQYF.

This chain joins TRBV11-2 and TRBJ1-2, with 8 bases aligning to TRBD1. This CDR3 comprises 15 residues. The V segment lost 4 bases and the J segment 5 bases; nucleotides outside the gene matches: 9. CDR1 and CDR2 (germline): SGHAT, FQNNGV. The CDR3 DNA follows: TGTGCCAGCAGCTCACCCGGGACAGGAGGATATGGCTACACCTTC. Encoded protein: CASSSPGTGGYGYTF. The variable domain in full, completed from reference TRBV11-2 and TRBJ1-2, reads EAGVAQSPRYKIIEKRQSVAFWCNPISGHATLYWYQQILGQGPKLLIQFQNNGVVDDSQLPKDRFSAERLKGVDSTLKIQPAKLEDSAVYLCASSSPGTGGYGYTFGSGTRLTVV.

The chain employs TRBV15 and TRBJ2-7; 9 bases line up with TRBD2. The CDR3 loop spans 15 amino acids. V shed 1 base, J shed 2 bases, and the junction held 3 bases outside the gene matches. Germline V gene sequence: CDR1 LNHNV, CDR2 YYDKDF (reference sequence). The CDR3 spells CATSRGLAGTYEQYF. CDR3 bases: TGTGCCACCAGCAGAGGGCTAGCGGGAACCTACGAGCAGTACTTC.

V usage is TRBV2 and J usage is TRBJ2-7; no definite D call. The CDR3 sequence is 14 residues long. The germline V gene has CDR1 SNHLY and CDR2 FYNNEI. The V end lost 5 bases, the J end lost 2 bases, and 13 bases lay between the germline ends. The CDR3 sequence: CASSKELLAYEQYF. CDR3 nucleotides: TGTGCCAGCAGTAAAGAACTCCTGGCCTACGAGCAGTACTTC.

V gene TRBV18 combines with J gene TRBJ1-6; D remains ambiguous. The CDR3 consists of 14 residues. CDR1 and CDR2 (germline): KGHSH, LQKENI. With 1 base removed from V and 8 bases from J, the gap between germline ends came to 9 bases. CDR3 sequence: CASSPRPADSPLHF. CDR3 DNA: TGTGCCAGCTCACCACGCCCAGCCGATTCACCCCTCCACTTT.